Listed below are T cell receptor beta chains from one sample, sequenced in a study of beta chain features in type 1 diabetes. This table comes from immunoSEQ multiplex PCR, and its TCRdb copy is limited to in-frame clones, with some not included. The data contain some 700,000 clones, around an eighth of them singletons. Sequences were obtained from naive CD4+ T cells from blood. The receptors come from a man between 18 and 29 years old with type 1 diabetes. Both conserved end residues are part of each CDR3. The D gene is left open where the match is weak. Only some rows state a clone size, as once, few, many or a class for expanded clones.

V gene	J gene	clone size	D gene	CDR3 protein	CDR3 DNA
TRBV6-5	TRBJ1-5	.	TRBD1	CASGLASGTGSQPQHF	TGTGCCAGCGGTTTAGCTTCGGGGACAGGGTCTCAGCCCCAGCATTTT
TRBV11-3	TRBJ2-7	.	.	CASSDTAYEQYF	TGTGCCAGCAGCGATACCGCCTACGAGCAGTACTTC
TRBV18	TRBJ1-2	.	.	CASSPVVEQNGYTF	TGTGCCAGCTCACCGGTTGTTGAACAGAATGGCTACACCTTC
TRBV10-3	TRBJ1-2	few	.	CAISAGEENTF	TGTGCCATCAGTGCAGGGGAGGAAAACACCTTC
TRBV6-1	TRBJ2-3	few	.	CASREHDRRSTDTQYF	TGTGCCAGCAGAGAACACGACAGACGTAGCACAGATACGCAGTATTTT
TRBV11-3	TRBJ2-3	few	.	CASSLEGSTDTQYF	TGTGCCAGCAGCTTAGAGGGGAGCACAGATACGCAGTATTTT
TRBV18	TRBJ2-1	few	TRBD2	CASSPIAPGGYNEQFF	TGTGCCAGCTCCCCAATAGCCCCGGGAGGCTACAATGAGCAGTTCTTC
TRBV21-1	TRBJ1-2	few	.	CASSPRTGGKDGYTF	TGTGCCAGCAGCCCCCGGACAGGGGGCAAGGATGGCTACACCTTC
TRBV30	TRBJ1-4	.	TRBD1	CAWSRDSAPEKLFF	TGTGCCTGGTCAAGGGACAGCGCGCCTGAAAAACTGTTTTTT
TRBV30	TRBJ1-6	few	TRBD1	CAWRSGTGGNSPLHF	TGTGCCTGGAGAAGCGGGACAGGGGGAAATTCACCCCTCCACTTT
TRBV4-1	TRBJ2-1	few	.	CASSQDGASSYNEQFF	TGCGCCAGCAGCCAAGATGGGGCCTCCTCCTACAATGAGCAGTTCTTC
TRBV29-1	TRBJ2-5	few	.	CSAREWGNQETQYF	TGCAGCGCCCGGGAGTGGGGGAATCAAGAGACCCAGTACTTC
TRBV28	TRBJ1-1	few	.	CASSRSTEAFF	TGTGCCAGCAGTCGAAGCACTGAAGCTTTCTTT
TRBV7-9	TRBJ2-3	.	TRBD1	CASSEGANTDTQYF	TGTGCCAGCAGTGAGGGGGCTAACACAGATACGCAGTATTTT
TRBV4-2	TRBJ2-7	.	TRBD1	CASSQPGQGGEQYF	TGTGCCAGCAGCCAACCGGGACAGGGGGGCGAGCAGTACTTC
TRBV30	TRBJ2-7	.	.	CAWSAGHPAYEQYF	TGTGCCTGGAGTGCGGGACATCCGGCGTACGAGCAGTACTTC
TRBV30	TRBJ2-5	.	TRBD1	CAWSVTGQGHGTQYF	TGTGCCTGGAGTGTAACGGGACAGGGGCACGGGACCCAGTACTTC
TRBV6-6	TRBJ2-2	.	.	CASSPRGSTGELFF	TGTGCCAGCAGTCCCCGTGGCAGCACCGGGGAGCTGTTTTTT
TRBV21-1	TRBJ1-1	.	.	CASSKEGRNTEAFF	TGTGCCAGCAGCAAAGAGGGGAGGAACACTGAAGCTTTCTTT
TRBV5-1	TRBJ2-2	few	TRBD1	CASSLAETGRTGELFF	TGCGCCAGCAGCTTGGCCGAGACAGGGCGCACCGGGGAGCTGTTTTTT